Below are 2 T cell receptor beta chains sequenced from a single sample in a study of blood T cell repertoires in COVID-19. Assay used: immunoSEQ multiplex PCR; TCRdb lists only in-frame clones, some missing. The sample has approximately 210,000 clones, about four fifths seen once. The specimen was PBMCs or T cells enriched from blood (not recorded which). These receptors were collected from an older woman who had recovered from COVID-19.

This chain connects TRBV19 to TRBJ1-1; 10 nucleotides agree with TRBD1. Looked up from germline, CDR1 is LNHDA and CDR2 is SQIVND (reference sequence). The CDR3 is made up of 15 amino acids. V was clipped by 5 bases and J by 6 bases; unmatched bases: 9. The CDR3 region is CASSPRTGGVPEAFF. The CDR3 DNA follows: TGTGCCAGTAGTCCGAGGACAGGGGGTGTCCCTGAAGCTTTCTTT.

V gene TRBV9 combines with J gene TRBJ2-5; TRBD1 matches at 8 bases. J was trimmed by 3 bases and V by 6 bases; bases with no gene match: 1. Germline loops: CDR1 SGDLS, CDR2 YYNGEE. The length of the CDR3 is 12 residues. DNA of the CDR3: TGTGCCAGCAACAGGGGGGAAGAGACCCAGTACTTC. Its translation: CASNRGEETQYF.